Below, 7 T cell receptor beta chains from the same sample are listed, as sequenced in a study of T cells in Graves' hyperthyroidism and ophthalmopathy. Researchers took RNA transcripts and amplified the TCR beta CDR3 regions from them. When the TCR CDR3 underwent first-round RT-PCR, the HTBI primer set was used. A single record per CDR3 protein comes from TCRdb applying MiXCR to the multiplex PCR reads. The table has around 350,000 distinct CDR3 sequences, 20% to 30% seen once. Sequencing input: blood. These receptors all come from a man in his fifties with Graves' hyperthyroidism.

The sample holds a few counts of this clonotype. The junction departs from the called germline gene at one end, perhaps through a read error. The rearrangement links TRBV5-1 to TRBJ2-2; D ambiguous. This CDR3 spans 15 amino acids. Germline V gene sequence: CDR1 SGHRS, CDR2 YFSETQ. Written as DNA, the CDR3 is TGCGCCAGCAGCTTGAGTGCAAGGAACATCGGGGAGCTGTTTTTT. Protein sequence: CASSLSARNIGELFF.

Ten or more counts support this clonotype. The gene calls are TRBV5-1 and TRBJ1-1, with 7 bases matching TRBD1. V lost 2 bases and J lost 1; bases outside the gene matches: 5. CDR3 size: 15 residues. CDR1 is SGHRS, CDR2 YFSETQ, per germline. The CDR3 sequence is CASSLIQGGNTEAFF. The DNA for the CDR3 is TGCGCCAGCAGCTTAATCCAGGGGGGGAACACTGAAGCTTTCTTT.

For the CDR3, the DNA is TGTGCCATCAGTTCGGGACAGGGCCAGTCCTACGAGCAGTACTTC. The encoded protein is CAISSGQGQSYEQYF. V usage is TRBV10-3 and J usage is TRBJ2-7; 9 bases line up with TRBD1. CDR3 length: 15 amino acids. The V and J ends lost 5 bases and 1 base, in that order; junction bases with no gene match: 6. Germline CDR1 ENHRY, CDR2 SYGVKD.

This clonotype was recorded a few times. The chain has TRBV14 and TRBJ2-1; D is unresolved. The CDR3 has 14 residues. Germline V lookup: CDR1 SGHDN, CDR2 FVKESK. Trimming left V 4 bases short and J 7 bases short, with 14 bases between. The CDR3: CASSRLDPRNEQFF. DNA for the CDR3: TGTGCCAGCAGCCGATTGGACCCGCGTAATGAGCAGTTCTTC.

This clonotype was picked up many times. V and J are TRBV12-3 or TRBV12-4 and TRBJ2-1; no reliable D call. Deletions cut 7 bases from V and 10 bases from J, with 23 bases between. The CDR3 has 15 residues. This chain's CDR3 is CASTPDEDGGDEQFF. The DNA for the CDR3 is TGTGCCAGCACCCCCGACGAGGACGGTGGAGACGAGCAGTTCTTC.

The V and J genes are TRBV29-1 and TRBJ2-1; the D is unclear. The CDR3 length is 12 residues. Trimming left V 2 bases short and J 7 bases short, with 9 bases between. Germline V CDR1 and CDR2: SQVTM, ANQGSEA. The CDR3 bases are TGCAGCGTTGAACGGGTGGTAAATGAGCAGTTCTTC. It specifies CSVERVVNEQFF.

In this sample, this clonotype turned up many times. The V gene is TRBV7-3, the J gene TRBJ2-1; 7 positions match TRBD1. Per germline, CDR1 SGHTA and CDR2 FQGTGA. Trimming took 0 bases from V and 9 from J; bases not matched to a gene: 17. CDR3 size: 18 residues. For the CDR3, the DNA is TGTGCCAGCAGCTTAACCAGTGTAGGTACAGGGGAAGGGAGTGAGCAGTTCTTC. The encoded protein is CASSLTSVGTGEGSEQFF.